This T cell receptor beta chain derives from a study of blood T cell repertoires in COVID-19 (dated by TCRdb to between 2020 and 2021). At the level of the whole study: Samples from collaborators originated in the United States, Italy and Spain and spanned both the acute and convalescent phases of COVID-19. The dataset comprised deeply sampled blood TCRbeta repertoires from subjects exposed to, actively infected with, or recovered from COVID-19. Where available, HLA class I and class II types were taken from metadata supplied by the sample provider and were not determined by assay-based typing. The material from the prospective study consisted of cDNA or gDNA derived from T cells, B-cell-depleted T cells, or PBMCs. The repertoires were made available in a free public database intended to serve as a resource for research on the immune response to SARS-CoV-2. Samples came from the ongoing ImmuneRACE study (first 160 participants) plus 1,254 subjects from 6 global collaborators. Nearly every sample came with metadata listing a de-identified subject ID, COVID-19 status, age in years and sex.

The immunoSEQ Assay, a bias-controlled multiplex PCR, was used to amplify TCRbeta CDR3 regions from genomic DNA. As for the authors' bioinformatics: The number of nucleated cells in each sample was estimated from the amplification of reference gene primers within the assay. Sequence reads were collapsed and filtered to measure the absolute abundance of every unique TCRbeta CDR3 rearrangement. Productive Simpson clonality was computed per sample as the square root of Simpson's diversity index over productive rearrangements. Entries here come from immuneACCESS through TCRdb and include only in-frame sequences with V and J called. Some clones fail to appear in such tables; in the studies checked, an unresolved V gene covers under half of the shortfall, and the cause of the remainder is unknown. V and J calls and clone size are given by that table; D and trimming were obtained from the DNA. The sample table records about 200,000 clones; over 75% of these occur just once. 1.5% to 2% of the sample lies in the top ten.

About this clone: Its antigen is unknown. No base quality values were provided; no much bigger clone lies one nucleotide off.

The collaborating institutions used their own protocols to collect whole blood in K2EDTA tubes. For TCRbeta analysis, collaborators shipped samples as frozen whole blood, isolated PBMCs, or DNA extracted from either of those sample types. The study at large found these results: The quantity of clinical and demographic metadata differed by source and by participant and was supplied without curation.

The sequence derives from a man aged 35 to 55 with active or convalescent COVID-19. Sample: peripheral blood.

The sequenced DNA: TGTGCCAGCAGCCAATCTCAGGGGTCTTGGTACTCACCCCTCCACTTT. Its protein reads: CASSQSQGSWYSPLHF. This receptor chain uses TRBV3-1 (or the pseudogene TRBV3-2) and TRBJ1-6, and perhaps TRBD1 as D gene, on 6 matching bases. The CDR3 contains 16 residues, cysteine and phenylalanine counted. The DNA shown is the 48-base CDR3, in frame from base 1. Cut back by 2 bases and 10 bases, the V and J ends lie 18 bases apart. As encoded in the germline V gene (reference sequence), CDR1 is LGHDT while CDR2 is YNNKEL.